This TCR beta chain was captured in a study of blood T cells in healthy people across ages. Worth noting for this clonotype: Its target is not known.

Findings of the study overall: Long-lived donors exceeded aged donors in naive CD4+ cells and diversity. Researchers report that TCR beta diversity correlated strongly with naive T cell percentage.

The CDR3 is made up of 13 amino acids. V lost 0 bases and J lost 5, with 4 bases in between. Germline loops: CDR1 SGHAT, CDR2 FQNNGV. For the second PCR, which ran for about 7 to 11 cycles, a sample-barcoded 5' primer and a J-beta primer mix were used. MiXCR, applied by TCRdb to the 5' RACE reads, yields one record per CDR3 protein. The profile covers 500,000 to 550,000 distinct CDR3 sequences, with about 25% appearing a single time and just under 9% taken by the ten largest. Each sample gave at least 7 million isolated PBMCs. These data also formed part of another study, on T cells of mothers and their children.

Material for sequencing was blood. The receptor was derived from a boy younger than 18 in good health. The chain is built from TRBV11-2 and TRBJ2-2; D not resolved. This CDR3 reads CASSLDRTGELFF. The CDR3 nucleotides read TGTGCCAGCAGCTTAGATCGAACCGGGGAGCTGTTTTTT.